Listed below are T cell receptor beta chains from one sample, sequenced in a study of T cell responses to AZD1222 COVID-19 vaccine. Clones were sequenced by immunoSEQ multiplex PCR, and TCRdb holds only the in-frame ones, with some missing. The table lists about 170,000 clones, around 88% of them singletons, with roughly 1.1% in the top ten. Sequencing used peripheral blood, obtained 28 days after the second AZD1222 dose. The receptors were sampled from an adult who received the AZD1222 COVID-19 vaccine. Both conserved end residues are part of each CDR3. D genes are given only for firm matches. Expanded clones are given a class, and other clones once, few, many or no size at all.

clone_size	v_call	d_call	j_call	cdr3_nt	cdr3_aa
once	TRBV15	NA	TRBJ1-6	TGTGCCACCAGCAGGCCTTCTCCGGTCGGGTCACCCCTCCACTTT	CATSRPSPVGSPLHF
NA	TRBV27	NA	TRBJ2-3	TGTGCCAGCAGTTTACGCTCAGGGTGGGTGACAGATACGCAGTATTTT	CASSLRSGWVTDTQYF
NA	TRBV4-1	NA	TRBJ1-5	TGCGCCAGCAGCCCCACCCCCCACAGGACGGCCTATAGCAATCAGCCCCAGCATTTT	CASSPTPHRTAYSNQPQHF
NA	TRBV7-9	NA	TRBJ1-2	TGTGCCAGCAGCTTTACCGGGAACTATGGCTACACCTTC	CASSFTGNYGYTF
NA	TRBV2	NA	TRBJ1-6	TGTGCCAGCAGTGCTTTATCCGTGGGCCACTTT	CASSALSVGHF
many	TRBV5-4	NA	TRBJ2-1	TGTGCCAGCAGCTTGGATAATGAGCAGTTCTTC	CASSLDNEQFF
NA	TRBV5-4	NA	TRBJ1-1	TGTGCCAGCAGCTTGGGGGGACGGGAGGAGACTGAAGCTTTCTTT	CASSLGGREETEAFF
NA	TRBV4-2	TRBD2	TRBJ2-2	TGTGCCAGCAGCCCAGAAGCGGGGACCACCGGGGAGCTGTTTTTT	CASSPEAGTTGELFF
NA	TRBV9	TRBD2	TRBJ2-1	TGTGCCAGCAGCGTAGAAGGGACTAGCGGTTACAATGAGCAGTTCTTC	CASSVEGTSGYNEQFF
NA	TRBV21-1	NA	TRBJ1-5	TGTGCCAGCAGCAAAGAAGGACAGGGGAACAATCAGCCCCAGCATTTT	CASSKEGQGNNQPQHF
NA	TRBV15	NA	TRBJ2-1	TGTGCCACCAGCAGAGCCCCGAATGAGCAGTTCTTC	CATSRAPNEQFF
NA	TRBV4-1	NA	TRBJ1-1	TGCGCCAGCAGCCAAGAAGCTCCACCATACACTGAAGCTTTCTTT	CASSQEAPPYTEAFF
NA	TRBV11-3	NA	TRBJ2-2	TGTGCCAGCAGCCCCACCACCGGGGAGCTGTTTTTT	CASSPTTGELFF
few	TRBV7-9	NA	TRBJ1-2	TGTGCCAGCAGCTTAGAAGGGGGAGCTAACTATGGCTACACCTTC	CASSLEGGANYGYTF